The 10 T cell receptor beta chains reported below all come from one sample, sequenced in a study of cytomegalovirus exposure and HLA in healthy donors. It was with 60 Vbeta and 13 Jbeta primers that the PCR ran. The assay was immunoSEQ multiplex PCR, and TCRdb's table has in-frame clones only and misses some. The data hold about 130,000 clones, with around 77% observed a single time. The sequenced sample consisted of PBMCs. The receptors originated from a man aged 25-40 years in good health.

CDR3 loop: CASSIVRGVDAFF. The CDR3 DNA sequence: TGTGCCAGTAGTATAGTTCGGGGGGTCGATGCTTTCTTT. The chain has TRBV19 and TRBJ1-1, with D perhaps TRBD1 (5 bases). The CDR3 length is 13 residues. Germline-derived CDR1 and CDR2 are LNHDA and SQIVND (reference sequence). The V end lost 1 base, the J end lost 11 bases, and 14 bases lay between the germline ends. The variable domain in full, with the rest retrieved from reference TRBV19 and TRBJ1-1, is DGGITQSPKYLFRKEGQNVTLSCEQNLNHDAMYWYRQDPGQGLRLIYYSQIVNDFQKGDIAEGYSVSREKKESFPLTVTSAQKNPTAFYLCASSIVRGVDAFFGQGTRLTVV.

As for this clone: The junction departs from germline at one end; a sequencing error may be responsible. The chain recombines TRBV7-9 with TRBJ2-7; D unclear. The germline V gene encodes CDR1 SEHNR and CDR2 FQNEAQ (reference sequence). The CDR3 covers 14 residues. DNA of the CDR3: TGTTCCAGCAGCTTAGGGTCCGCGACCTACGAGCAGTACTTC. It specifies CSSSLGSATYEQYF.

The V call is TRBV5-1, the J call TRBJ2-4, with 10 positions matching TRBD1. The V gene end was trimmed by 0 bases and the J gene end by 6 bases; junction bases not matched to a gene: 0. This CDR3 has 14 amino acids. CDR1 is SGHRS and CDR2 is YFSETQ in the germline V gene. CDR3 DNA: TGCGCCAGCAGCTTGGGGGACAGGGGAAACATTCAGTACTTC. This encodes CASSLGDRGNIQYF. The variable domain in full, completed from reference TRBV5-1 and TRBJ2-4, reads KAGVTQTPRYLIKTRGQQVTLSCSPISGHRSVSWYQQTPGQGLQFLFEYFSETQRNKGNFPGRFSGRQFSNSRSEMNVSTLELGDSALYLCASSLGDRGNIQYFGAGTRLSVL.

The chain employs TRBV19 and TRBJ2-1; TRBD2 matches at 7 bases. With 3 bases clipped from V and 6 bases from J, the junction kept 5 bases outside the gene matches. Looked up from germline, CDR1 is LNHDA and CDR2 is SQIVND (reference sequence). CDR3 length: 14 amino acids. In DNA, the CDR3 is TGTGCCAGTAGTATGGGCGGGAGTCGCAATGAGCAGTTCTTC. Translated: CASSMGGSRNEQFF. Together with reference TRBV19 and TRBJ2-1, the CDR3 gives the full variable domain: DGGITQSPKYLFRKEGQNVTLSCEQNLNHDAMYWYRQDPGQGLRLIYYSQIVNDFQKGDIAEGYSVSREKKESFPLTVTSAQKNPTAFYLCASSMGGSRNEQFFGPGTRLTVL.

V usage is TRBV9 and J usage is TRBJ2-3, with 8 bases that match TRBD2. The CDR3 covers 15 residues. Trimming removed 4 bases from V and 1 base from J; junction bases left unmatched: 5. The germline V gene has CDR1 SGDLS and CDR2 YYNGEE. In DNA, the CDR3 is TGTGCCAGCAGCCCCATGACTAGCGGCACAGATACGCAGTATTTT. It translates to CASSPMTSGTDTQYF. Using reference TRBV9 and TRBJ2-3 for the parts outside the CDR3, the full variable domain is DSGVTQTPKHLITATGQRVTLRCSPRSGDLSVYWYQQSLDQGLQFLIQYYNGEERAKGNILERFSAQQFPDLHSELNLSSLELGDSALYFCASSPMTSGTDTQYFGPGTRLTVL.

This chain connects TRBV18 to TRBJ2-7; 10 bases match TRBD1. Germline V lookup: CDR1 KGHSH, CDR2 LQKENI. V lost 5 bases and J lost 3; bases outside the gene matches: 10. This CDR3 comprises 16 residues. DNA of the CDR3: TGTGCCAGCTCAAGTTACCCCGGGACAGGGGTCTACGAGCAGTACTTC. It translates to CASSSYPGTGVYEQYF.

CDR3 residues: CAIRPGQGASYGYTF. The CDR3 DNA is TGTGCCATCAGACCTGGACAGGGGGCGAGCTATGGCTACACCTTC. The genes are TRBV10-3 and TRBJ1-2; TRBD1 agrees at 11 bases. CDR3 size: 15 residues. Germline V gives CDR1 ENHRY, CDR2 SYGVKD. V was pared by 6 bases and J by 4 bases, with 7 bases of the junction left unmatched.

Comment on this clone: The junction departs from the called germline gene at one end, perhaps through a read error. The chain uses TRBV27 and TRBJ2-3, with a weak D call TRBD1 (7 bases). The CDR3 has 12 amino acids. Germline values: CDR1 MNHEY, CDR2 SMNVEV (reference sequence). CDR3 sequence (DNA): TGTGCCTGCAGGGGGGCCCCCGATACGCAGTATTTT. Protein sequence: CACRGAPDTQYF.

The V call is TRBV9, the J call TRBJ1-3; D gene ambiguous. V dropped 0 bases and J dropped 0 bases, with 4 bases sitting between them. The CDR3 runs 14 residues. In germline, CDR1 is SGDLS, CDR2 YYNGEE. CDR3 loop: CASSVDISGNTIYF. The CDR3 region has the DNA TGTGCCAGCAGCGTAGACATCTCTGGAAACACCATATATTTT.

The CDR3 coding sequence is TGCGCCAGTGCCGGGACATATAATGAAAAACTGTTTTTT. Protein sequence: CASAGTYNEKLFF. The chain joins TRBV5-1 to TRBJ1-4; D might be TRBD1 (6 bases). The V gene's germline CDR1 is SGHRS and CDR2 YFSETQ. The CDR3 runs to 13 residues. Between the trimmed V and J ends, which lost 8 bases and 4 bases, there was a span of 12 bases.